Presented here are 2 T cell receptor beta chains from one specimen sequenced in a study of blood T cell repertoires in COVID-19. Sequenced by immunoSEQ multiplex PCR; TCRdb stores in-frame clones only, minus some. Counted here are hundreds of thousands of clones, 65% to 85% occurring once; the ten biggest clones make up approximately 6%. The sample consisted of peripheral blood. The receptors derive from a man aged 80 or over with acute or convalescent COVID-19.

The rearrangement uses TRBV3-1 (or the pseudogene TRBV3-2) and TRBJ1-3; TRBD1 agrees at 7 bases. The CDR3 is 16 residues long. Germline V gives CDR1 LGHDT, CDR2 YNNKEL (reference sequence). The V segment lost 3 bases and the J segment 2 bases; nucleotides outside the gene matches: 7. CDR3: CASSQYLQGAGNTIYF. Here the CDR3 DNA reads TGTGCCAGCAGCCAGTACCTCCAGGGGGCTGGAAACACCATATATTTT.

V and J are TRBV6-5 and TRBJ2-7; tentative D call: TRBD2 (6 bases). Trimming removed 7 bases at V and 5 bases at J, with 15 bases between. The length of the CDR3 is 13 residues. The germline V gene has CDR1 MNHEY and CDR2 SVGAGI. CDR3 sequence reads: CASIGGSRNEQYF. Written as DNA, the CDR3 is TGTGCCAGCATCGGGGGATCTCGGAACGAGCAGTACTTC.